This T cell receptor beta chain was obtained from a study of blood T cell repertoires in COVID-19 (dated by TCRdb to between 2020 and 2021). With respect to the entire study: Samples from collaborators originated in the United States, Italy and Spain and spanned both the acute and convalescent phases of COVID-19. The material from the prospective study consisted of cDNA or gDNA derived from T cells, B-cell-depleted T cells, or PBMCs. Subjects who had been exposed to COVID-19, were actively infected with it, or had recovered from it provided the deeply sampled blood TCRbeta repertoires that made up the dataset. A freely available public database, intended as a resource for researchers studying the immune response to SARS-CoV-2, is where the repertoires were released. Samples came from the ongoing ImmuneRACE study (first 160 participants) plus 1,254 subjects from 6 global collaborators. Nearly every sample came with metadata listing a de-identified subject ID, COVID-19 status, age in years and sex. Where HLA class I and class II types were available, the types were taken from metadata supplied by the sample provider, not from assay-based typing. What the authors observed across the whole study: The quantity of clinical and demographic metadata differed by source and by participant and was supplied without curation.

In the case of this clone: Its antigen is still unknown. Base qualities are not recorded, but no much larger clone differs from it by a single base.

Each collaborating institution followed its own protocols to collect whole blood in K2EDTA tubes. For TCRbeta analysis, collaborator samples were shipped as frozen whole blood, as isolated PBMCs, or as DNA extracted from either sample type. TCRbeta CDR3 regions were amplified from genomic DNA using the immunoSEQ Assay, a bias-controlled multiplex PCR. In the paper's pipeline: The number of nucleated cells in each sample was estimated from the amplification of reference gene primers within the assay. Sequence reads were collapsed and filtered to measure the absolute abundance of every unique TCRbeta CDR3 rearrangement. For each sample, productive Simpson clonality was calculated as the square root of Simpson's diversity index across productive rearrangements. TCRdb stores this immuneACCESS table with in-frame sequences only. Part of the clones is absent; in the studies checked, under half of the shortfall reflects unresolved V genes, and no reason is known for the rest. V and J calls and clone size come straight from that table; D and trimming were deduced from the DNA. The sample contains 84,000 or so clones, just under 85% of them found a single time. The top ten constitute about 11% of the sample.

The TCR was taken from a woman between 65 and 79 years old with active or convalescent COVID-19. Sequencing input: peripheral blood.

The CDR3 corresponds to CASSERQGLGYTF. The nucleotide sequence reads TGTGCCAGCAGTGAGCGACAGGGACTTGGCTACACCTTC. The chain uses TRBV6-1 and TRBJ1-2, and 7 junction bases match TRBD1. Sequences MNHNS (CDR1) and SASEGT (CDR2) are obtained from the germline V gene. The CDR3 holds 13 amino acids from the cysteine to the phenylalanine. Solely the CDR3 DNA is kept, with 39 bases framed from the first base. V and J are trimmed by 3 bases and 7 bases, and the gene matches miss 5 bases of the junction.